Listed below are T cell receptor beta chains from one sample, sequenced in a study of T-cell memory formation after mild COVID-19. In TCRdb, the 5' RACE reads were re-called with MiXCR into one record per CDR3 protein. The sample shows under 300,000 distinct CDR3 sequences, about 16% of them seen only once. The sample was PBMCs or a T cell subset sorted from them (not recorded which). The receptor source for this set is a young man who had mild COVID-19 (a few samples of this study predate the infection). Cell type and time point are not known. Both conserved end residues are part of each CDR3. Fields, in order: D gene, J gene, V gene, CDR3 protein. The D gene is left open where the match is weak.

>NA|TRBJ2-6|TRBV11-2
CASTAWLGKSGANVLTF
>NA|TRBJ1-1|TRBV5-1
CASSLGLGGTEAFF
>NA|TRBJ2-1|TRBV7-3
CASSRSAFRGLLYNEQFF
>NA|TRBJ1-6|TRBV15
CATSGAGRGNSPLHF
>TRBD2|TRBJ2-5|TRBV20-1
CSATGTSGVSETQYF
>NA|TRBJ2-5|TRBV18
CASSPLYETQYF
>NA|TRBJ1-5|TRBV3-1
CASQGLGNQPQHF
>NA|TRBJ1-1|TRBV28
CASSPPGGEAEAFF
>TRBD1|TRBJ1-6|TRBV2
CASSAGQGRNSPLHF
>NA|TRBJ2-5|TRBV7-2
CASSLVWGRGQTQYF
>NA|TRBJ1-2|TRBV11-2
CASSLTAIYGYTF
>NA|TRBJ1-1|TRBV12-3/TRBV12-4
CASSLGPEAFF
>NA|TRBJ2-3|TRBV6-5
CATRGATDTQYF
>NA|TRBJ1-2|TRBV5-1
CASSLDPAGAGRYTF
>TRBD2|TRBJ2-1|TRBV4-1
CASSQEILAGGYEQFF
>NA|TRBJ2-6|TRBV30
CAWSGGLSGANVLTF
>NA|TRBJ1-1|TRBV7-9
CASSGSGEGTEAFF
>TRBD2|TRBJ2-2|TRBV5-4
CASSPVAGSAGELFF
>TRBD2|TRBJ2-1|TRBV7-8
CASSSQTSGPTF
>NA|TRBJ2-5|TRBV9
CASSRLGDSYETQYF
>NA|TRBJ2-3|TRBV5-1
CASSLAGAGTDTQYF
>NA|TRBJ2-3|TRBV24-1
CATSDSRTASTDTQYF
>NA|TRBJ2-7|TRBV7-3
CASSPGGEQYF
>TRBD1|TRBJ1-1|TRBV11-2
CASSSMGQKAFF
>NA|TRBJ1-2|TRBV29-1
CRWWAYGYTF
>NA|TRBJ2-1|TRBV6-6
CASRSTMSSYNEQFF
>NA|TRBJ2-2|TRBV7-9
CASSLQAGFGELFF
>NA|TRBJ1-5|TRBV4-3
CASSQDPGVLVRANQPQHF
>TRBD1|TRBJ1-5|TRBV7-8
CASSSRQGGNQPQHF
>NA|TRBJ2-7|TRBV7-2
CASSSRSTYEQYF
>TRBD2|TRBJ2-1|TRBV6-2/TRBV6-3
CASSFSGGAIEQFF
>TRBD2|TRBJ2-6|TRBV7-9
CASSVAGMSSGANVLTF
>TRBD1|TRBJ2-5|TRBV25-1
CASMRGPGETQYF
>NA|TRBJ1-4|TRBV7-9
CASSEAVNEKLFF
>NA|TRBJ2-1|TRBV10-3
CAIRTGGGEGEQFF
>NA|TRBJ2-2|TRBV28
CASSSDSTGELFF
>TRBD1|TRBJ1-1|TRBV7-8
CASSLVNTGTANTEAFF
>NA|TRBJ2-7|TRBV7-3
CASAALGQERKYF
>NA|TRBJ1-5|TRBV4-1
CASSQSTVGSNQPQHF
>TRBD1|TRBJ1-1|TRBV20-1
CSADREHNTEAFF
>NA|TRBJ2-4|TRBV18
CASSPAAGVNIQYF
>TRBD1|TRBJ1-2|TRBV6-5
CASRAGTGTYGYTF